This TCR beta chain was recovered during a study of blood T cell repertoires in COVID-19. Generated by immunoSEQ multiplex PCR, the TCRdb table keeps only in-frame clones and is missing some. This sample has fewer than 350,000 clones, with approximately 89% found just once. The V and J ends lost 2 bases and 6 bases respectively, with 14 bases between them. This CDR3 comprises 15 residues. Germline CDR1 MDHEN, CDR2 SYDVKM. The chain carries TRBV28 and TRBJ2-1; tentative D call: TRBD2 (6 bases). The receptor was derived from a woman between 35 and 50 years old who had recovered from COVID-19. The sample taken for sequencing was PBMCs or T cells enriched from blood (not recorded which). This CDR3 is CASSLLGGQSNEQFF. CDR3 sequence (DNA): TGTGCCAGCAGTTTACTAGGAGGGCAGAGCAATGAGCAGTTCTTC. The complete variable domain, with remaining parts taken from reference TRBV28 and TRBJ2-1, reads DVKVTQSSRYLVKRTGEKVFLECVQDMDHENMFWYRQDPGLGLRLIYFSYDVKMKEKGDIPEGYSVSREKKERFSLILESASTNQTSMYLCASSLLGGQSNEQFFGPGTRLTVL.